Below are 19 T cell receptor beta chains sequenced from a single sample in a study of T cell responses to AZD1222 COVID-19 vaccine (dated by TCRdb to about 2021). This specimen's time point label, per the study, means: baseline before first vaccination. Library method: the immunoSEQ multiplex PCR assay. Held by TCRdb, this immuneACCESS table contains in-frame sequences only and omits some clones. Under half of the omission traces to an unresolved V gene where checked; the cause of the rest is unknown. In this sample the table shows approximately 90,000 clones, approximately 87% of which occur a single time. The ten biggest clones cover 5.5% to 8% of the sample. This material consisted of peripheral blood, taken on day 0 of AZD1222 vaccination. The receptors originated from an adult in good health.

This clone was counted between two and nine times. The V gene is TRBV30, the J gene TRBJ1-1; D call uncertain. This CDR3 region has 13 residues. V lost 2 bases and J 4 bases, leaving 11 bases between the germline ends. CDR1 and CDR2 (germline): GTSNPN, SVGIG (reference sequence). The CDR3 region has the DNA TGTGCCTGGAGTTCCCAGGCGAGCACTGAAGCTTTCTTT. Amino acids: CAWSSQASTEAFF. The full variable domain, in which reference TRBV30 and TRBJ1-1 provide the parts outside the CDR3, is SQTIHQWPATLVQPVGSPLSLECTVEGTSNPNLYWYRQAAGRGLQLLFYSVGIGQISSEVPQNLSASRPQDRQFILSSKKLLLSDSGFYLCAWSSQASTEAFFGQGTRLTVV.

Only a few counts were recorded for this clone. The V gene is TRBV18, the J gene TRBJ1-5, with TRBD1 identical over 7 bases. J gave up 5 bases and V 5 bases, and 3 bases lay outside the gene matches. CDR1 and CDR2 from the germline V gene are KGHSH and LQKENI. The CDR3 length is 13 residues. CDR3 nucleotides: TGTGCCAGCTCAACCACAGGGGATCAGCCCCAGCATTTT. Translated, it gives CASSTTGDQPQHF.

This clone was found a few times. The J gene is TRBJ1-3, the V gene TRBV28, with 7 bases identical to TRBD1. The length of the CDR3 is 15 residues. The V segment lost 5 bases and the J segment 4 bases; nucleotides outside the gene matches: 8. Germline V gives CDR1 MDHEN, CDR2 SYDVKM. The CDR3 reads CASSQTGFVGNTIYF. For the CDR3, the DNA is TGTGCCAGCAGTCAGACAGGGTTCGTAGGAAACACCATATATTTT.

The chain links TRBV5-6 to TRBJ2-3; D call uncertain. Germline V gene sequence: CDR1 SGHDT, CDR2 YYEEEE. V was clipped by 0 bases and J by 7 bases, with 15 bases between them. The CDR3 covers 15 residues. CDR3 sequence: CASSLDFVGSNTQYF. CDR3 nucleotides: TGTGCCAGCAGCTTGGACTTCGTGGGGTCAAATACGCAGTATTTT.

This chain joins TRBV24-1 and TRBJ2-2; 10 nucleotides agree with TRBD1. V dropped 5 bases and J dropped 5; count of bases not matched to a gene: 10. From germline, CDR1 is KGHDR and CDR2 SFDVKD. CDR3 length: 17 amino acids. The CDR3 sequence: CATSVPQGQGRTGELFF. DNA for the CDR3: TGTGCCACCAGTGTCCCCCAGGGACAGGGGCGGACCGGGGAGCTGTTTTTT.

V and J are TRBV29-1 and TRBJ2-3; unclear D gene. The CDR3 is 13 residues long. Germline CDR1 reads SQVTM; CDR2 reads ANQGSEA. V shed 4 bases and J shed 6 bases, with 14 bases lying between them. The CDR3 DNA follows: TGCAGCGTTGTAACACCTGAACGGGATACGCAGTATTTT. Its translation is CSVVTPERDTQYF.

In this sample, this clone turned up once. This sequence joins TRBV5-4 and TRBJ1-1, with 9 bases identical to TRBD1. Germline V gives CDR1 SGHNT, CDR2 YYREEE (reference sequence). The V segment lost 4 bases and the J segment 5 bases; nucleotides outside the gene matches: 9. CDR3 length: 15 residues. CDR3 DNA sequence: TGTGCCAGCAGCCCCCGGACAGGGGAGAGTACTGAAGCTTTCTTT. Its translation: CASSPRTGESTEAFF.

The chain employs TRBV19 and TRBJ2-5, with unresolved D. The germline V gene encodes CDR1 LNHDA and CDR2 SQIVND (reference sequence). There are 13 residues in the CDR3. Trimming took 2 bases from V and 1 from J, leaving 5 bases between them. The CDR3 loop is CASSIWTQETQYF. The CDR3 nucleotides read TGTGCCAGTAGTATATGGACCCAAGAGACCCAGTACTTC. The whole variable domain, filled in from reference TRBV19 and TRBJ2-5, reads DGGITQSPKYLFRKEGQNVTLSCEQNLNHDAMYWYRQDPGQGLRLIYYSQIVNDFQKGDIAEGYSVSREKKESFPLTVTSAQKNPTAFYLCASSIWTQETQYFGPGTRLLVL.

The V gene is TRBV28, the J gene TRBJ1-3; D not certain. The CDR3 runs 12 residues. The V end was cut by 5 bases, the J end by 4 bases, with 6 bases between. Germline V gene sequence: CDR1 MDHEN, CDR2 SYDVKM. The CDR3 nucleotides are TGTGCCAGCAGTCCCGTGGGAAACACCATATATTTT. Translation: CASSPVGNTIYF.

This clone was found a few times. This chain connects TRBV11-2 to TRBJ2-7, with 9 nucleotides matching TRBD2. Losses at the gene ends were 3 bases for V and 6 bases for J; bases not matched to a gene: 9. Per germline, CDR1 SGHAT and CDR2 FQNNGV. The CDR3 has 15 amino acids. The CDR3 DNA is TGTGCCAGCAGCTTCTCTAGCGGGGCGGCATCCGAGCAGTACTTC. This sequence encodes CASSFSSGAASEQYF.

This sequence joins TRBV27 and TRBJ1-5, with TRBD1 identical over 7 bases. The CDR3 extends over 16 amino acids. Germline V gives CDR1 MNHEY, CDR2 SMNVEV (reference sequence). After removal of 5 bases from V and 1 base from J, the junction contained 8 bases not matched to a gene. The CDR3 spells CASSVRGTASNQPQHF. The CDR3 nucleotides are TGTGCCAGCAGTGTCCGCGGGACAGCCAGCAATCAGCCCCAGCATTTT.

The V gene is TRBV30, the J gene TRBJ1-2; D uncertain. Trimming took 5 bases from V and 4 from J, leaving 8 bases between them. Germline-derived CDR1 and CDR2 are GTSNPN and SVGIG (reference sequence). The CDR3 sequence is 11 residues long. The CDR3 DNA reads TGTGCCTGGGGACCGCGCTATGGCTACACCTTC. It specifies CAWGPRYGYTF. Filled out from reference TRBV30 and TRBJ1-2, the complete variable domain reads SQTIHQWPATLVQPVGSPLSLECTVEGTSNPNLYWYRQAAGRGLQLLFYSVGIGQISSEVPQNLSASRPQDRQFILSSKKLLLSDSGFYLCAWGPRYGYTFGSGTRLTVV.

For the CDR3, the DNA is TGTGCCAGCAGCTCGGGACTAGCGGGAGTAGGTTACGAGCAGTACTTC. Amino acid sequence: CASSSGLAGVGYEQYF. The gene calls are TRBV7-6 and TRBJ2-7; 14 bases match TRBD2. Unmatched junction bases numbered 6, after V lost 4 bases and J lost 4 bases. CDR1 is SGHVS and CDR2 is FNYEAQ in the germline V gene. There are 16 residues in the CDR3.

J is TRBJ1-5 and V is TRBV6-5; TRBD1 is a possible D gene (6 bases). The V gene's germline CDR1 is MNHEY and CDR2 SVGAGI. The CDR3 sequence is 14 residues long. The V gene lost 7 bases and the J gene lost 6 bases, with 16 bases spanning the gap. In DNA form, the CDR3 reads TGTGCCAGCAAACAAACAGGGAATGGTCAGCCCCAGCATTTT. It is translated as CASKQTGNGQPQHF.

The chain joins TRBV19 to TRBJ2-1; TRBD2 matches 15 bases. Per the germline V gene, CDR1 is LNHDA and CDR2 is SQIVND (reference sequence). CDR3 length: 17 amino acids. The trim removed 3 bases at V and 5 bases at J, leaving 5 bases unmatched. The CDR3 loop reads CASSMGLAGGPNNEQFF. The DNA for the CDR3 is TGTGCCAGTAGTATGGGACTAGCGGGAGGACCAAACAATGAGCAGTTCTTC.

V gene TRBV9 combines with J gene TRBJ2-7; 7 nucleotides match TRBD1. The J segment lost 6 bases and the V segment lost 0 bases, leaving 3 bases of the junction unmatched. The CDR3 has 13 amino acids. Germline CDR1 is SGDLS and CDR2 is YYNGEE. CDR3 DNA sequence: TGTGCCAGCAGCGTAGAGTACAGGGGCGAGCAGTACTTC. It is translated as CASSVEYRGEQYF.

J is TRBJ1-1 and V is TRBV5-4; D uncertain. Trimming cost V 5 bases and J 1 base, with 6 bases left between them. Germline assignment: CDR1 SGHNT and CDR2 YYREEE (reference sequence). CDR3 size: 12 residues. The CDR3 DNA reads TGTGCCAGCAGGGAATCGAACACTGAAGCTTTCTTT. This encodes CASRESNTEAFF.

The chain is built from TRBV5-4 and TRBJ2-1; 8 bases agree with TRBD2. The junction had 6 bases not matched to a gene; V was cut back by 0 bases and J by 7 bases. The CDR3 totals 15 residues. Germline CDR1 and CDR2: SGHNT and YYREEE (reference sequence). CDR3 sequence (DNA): TGTGCCAGCAGCTTGGTAATAGCGGGATTAAATGAGCAGTTCTTC. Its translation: CASSLVIAGLNEQFF.

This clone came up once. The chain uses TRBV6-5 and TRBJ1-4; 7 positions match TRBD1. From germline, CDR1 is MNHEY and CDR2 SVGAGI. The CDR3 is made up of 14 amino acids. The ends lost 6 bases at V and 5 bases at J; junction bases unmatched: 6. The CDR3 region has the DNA TGTGCCAGCAGCCCGACAGGGCCGAATGAAAAACTGTTTTTT. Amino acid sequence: CASSPTGPNEKLFF.